The T cell receptor (beta chain) described here comes from a study of blood T cell repertoires in COVID-19 (dated by TCRdb to 2020 to 2022). Some background on the complete study: Samples covering the acute and convalescent phases of COVID-19 were provided by collaborators in the United States, Italy and Spain. The prospective study material was composed of cDNA or gDNA derived from T cells, B-cell-depleted T cells, or PBMCs. Subjects who had been exposed to COVID-19, were actively infected with it, or had recovered from it provided the deeply sampled blood TCRbeta repertoires that made up the dataset. A freely available public database, intended as a resource for researchers studying the immune response to SARS-CoV-2, is where the repertoires were released. The samples were drawn from two sources: the first 160 participants of the ongoing ImmuneRACE study, and 950 to 1,500 subjects contributed by 6 global collaborators. The sample metadata nearly always contained a de-identified subject ID, COVID-19 status, age in years and sex. Where available, HLA class I and class II types were obtained from metadata supplied by the sample provider rather than from assay-based typing. Broader findings and caveats from the paper: Clinical and demographic metadata were provided uncurated, with the amount varying by source and participant.

V is reduced by 6 bases and J by 0 bases, leaving a spacing of 8 bases between them. Reading from cysteine to phenylalanine, the CDR3 counts 13 amino acids. CDR3 DNA is the only sequence kept; it has 39 bases, read in frame from the first base. TCRbeta CDR3 regions were amplified from genomic DNA by means of the immunoSEQ Assay, a bias-controlled multiplex PCR. Per the source publication's procedure: The number of nucleated cells in each sample was estimated from the amplification of reference gene primers within the assay. To quantify the absolute abundance of each unique TCRbeta CDR3 rearrangement, sequence reads were collapsed and filtered. For each sample, productive Simpson clonality was calculated as the square root of Simpson's diversity index across productive rearrangements. This immuneACCESS table, as held by TCRdb, lists in-frame sequences with V and J called but not all clones. Of the missing ones, under half trace to an unresolved V gene in checked studies; the others have no known cause. V, J and clone size reflect that table, while D and trimming were determined from the DNA. The sample yields 200,000 to 300,000 clones; 85% to 90% were counted once. The leading ten clones occupy 3.7% of the sample.

Each collaborating institution followed its own protocols to collect whole blood in K2EDTA tubes. For TCRbeta analysis, collaborator samples were shipped as frozen whole blood, as isolated PBMCs, or as DNA extracted from either sample type. Worth noting for this clone: Its antigen remains undetermined. No much larger clonotype is one base removed from it; base qualities were not supplied.

The receptor's source is a woman aged 40 to 49 with acute or convalescent COVID-19. Sequencing was done on a sample of peripheral blood. This chain joins TRBV12-3 or TRBV12-4 to TRBJ1-1, with TRBD1 as a weak D call on 5 bases. The CDR3 is CASRDSLNTEAFF. In nucleotides, the sequence is TGTGCCAGCAGAGACAGCCTGAACACTGAAGCTTTCTTT.